The rows below give T cell receptor beta chains drawn from one sample of a study of radiotherapy plus CTLA-4 blockade in lung cancer. Profiling relied on immunoSEQ multiplex PCR, and the TCRdb table lists in-frame clones only, not all of them. This repertoire shows tens of thousands of clones, around 85% found once; its top ten account for 16%. The sequencing used peripheral blood, collected from a patient treated with radiotherapy plus ipilimumab. All receptors derive from a human donor with non-small cell lung cancer who had a complete response to radiotherapy plus ipilimumab. Each CDR3 is given with its conserved first and last residue. The order of the fields is V gene, clone size, D gene, J gene, CDR3 DNA, CDR3 protein. D genes are given only for firm matches. Some rows have no size entry. The others give once, few or many, or a class for an expanded clone.

TRBV30	NA	TRBD1	TRBJ2-4	TGTGCCTGGAGTGTAGGCCAGGGGGCTTACATTCAGTACTTC	CAWSVGQGAYIQYF
TRBV15	few	NA	TRBJ2-3	TGTGCCACCAGCAGAGTGGAGGGGGCGCATAGCACAGATACGCAGTATTTT	CATSRVEGAHSTDTQYF
TRBV2	NA	NA	TRBJ1-5	TGTGCCAGCACGGACAGTCTAAATCAGCCCCAGCATTTT	CASTDSLNQPQHF
TRBV2	NA	NA	TRBJ2-1	TGTGCCAGCGTGACCTGGGGCCTTGACAATGAGCAGTTCTTC	CASVTWGLDNEQFF
TRBV14	few	NA	TRBJ2-7	TGTGCCAGCAGCCACTACAGGGCCGTGGACGAGCAGTACTTC	CASSHYRAVDEQYF
TRBV30	NA	TRBD1	TRBJ2-7	TGTGCCTGGAGTGCAACAGGGGACGAGCAGTACTTC	CAWSATGDEQYF
TRBV6-5	NA	TRBD1	TRBJ1-2	TGTGCCAGCAGTACGGACAGGGGGTCCTATGGCTACACCTTC	CASSTDRGSYGYTF
TRBV7-2	NA	NA	TRBJ2-7	TGTGCCAGCAGCTTAGCGGGCGGTAGCGGCTACGAGCAGTACTTC	CASSLAGGSGYEQYF
TRBV29-1	NA	TRBD1	TRBJ2-1	TGCAGCGTTTCACGGGACAGGGCCTACAATGAGCAGTTCTTC	CSVSRDRAYNEQFF
TRBV5-6	NA	NA	TRBJ1-1	TGTGCCAGCAGACTAGAACGACGGAAGATGAACACTGAAGCTTTCTTT	CASRLERRKMNTEAFF
TRBV7-9	NA	TRBD1	TRBJ2-5	TGTGCCAGCAGCTTAGTGTGGACAGGGGTTTCATCGGGTCGGGGGACCCAGTACTTC	CASSLVWTGVSSGRGTQYF
TRBV5-1	NA	NA	TRBJ1-1	TGCGCCAGCAGCTTGTACAACCCGTCCGCTGAAGCTTTCTTT	CASSLYNPSAEAFF
TRBV2	once	NA	TRBJ1-5	TGTGCCAGCAGTGATCAGGGTGCGGGGAGCAATCAGCCCCAGCATTTT	CASSDQGAGSNQPQHF
TRBV4-3	NA	NA	TRBJ2-1	TGCGCCAGCAGCCTTGCGCAGGGGTACAATGAGCAGTTCTTC	CASSLAQGYNEQFF
TRBV15	NA	NA	TRBJ2-7	TGTGCCACCAGCGGGGGGAGGACGAGGGGCTCCTACGAGCAGTACTTC	CATSGGRTRGSYEQYF
TRBV11-3	NA	NA	TRBJ1-1	TGTGCCAGCAGCAAAGGACAGATAGAAGCTTTCTTT	CASSKGQIEAFF
TRBV10-1	few	TRBD2	TRBJ2-7	TGCGCCAGCAGTGCGGCGTCGGGGGGGCCGTACGAGCAGTACTTC	CASSAASGGPYEQYF
TRBV6-6	NA	TRBD1	TRBJ1-5	TGTGCCAGCAGTTACGGACAGGGAGGACAGCCCCAGCATTTT	CASSYGQGGQPQHF
TRBV7-6	NA	NA	TRBJ2-7	TGTGCCAGCAGCCCCTTGAATAGCGGTTACGAGCAGTACTTC	CASSPLNSGYEQYF
TRBV5-1	once	TRBD1	TRBJ1-2	TGCGCCAGCAGCTTGTGGGGGACAGGGCAAGACGGCTACACCTTC	CASSLWGTGQDGYTF
TRBV9	few	NA	TRBJ1-2	TGTGCCAGCAGCGTAGACCCACAGGGATCCAACTATGGCTACACCTTC	CASSVDPQGSNYGYTF
TRBV28	NA	NA	TRBJ1-4	TGTGCCAGCAACAAGGGGGGGACTAATGAAAAACTGTTTTTT	CASNKGGTNEKLFF
TRBV19	NA	TRBD1	TRBJ1-1	TGTGCCAGTAGTAAGGGGGCTGACACTGAAGCTTTCTTT	CASSKGADTEAFF
TRBV2	few	NA	TRBJ2-2	TGTGCCAGCACGGGGGGCATAAATGTCGGGGAGCTGTTTTTT	CASTGGINVGELFF
TRBV2	NA	NA	TRBJ2-1	TGTGCCTCCCAAGTCCAGGGGCAGGGTGAGCAGTTCTTC	CASQVQGQGEQFF
TRBV5-4	NA	TRBD1	TRBJ2-7	TGTGCCAGCCGAACGCAGGGGGCGGGTTACGAGCAGTACTTC	CASRTQGAGYEQYF
TRBV28	few	TRBD1	TRBJ2-2	TGTGCCAGCACTACGACAGGGGCTACCGGGGAGCTGTTTTTT	CASTTTGATGELFF
TRBV11-2	NA	NA	TRBJ2-3	TGTGCCAGCAGCTTTTTACTAGCAACTAGCACAGATACGCAGTATTTT	CASSFLLATSTDTQYF
TRBV6-6	NA	TRBD1	TRBJ1-5	TGTGCCGTCAGACAGGGAGGCTATGATCCATTCGAGCATTTT	CAVRQGGYDPFEHF
TRBV18	once	TRBD1	TRBJ1-2	TGTGCCAGCTCACCTGCAGGACAGGGCAGCTATGGCTACACCTTC	CASSPAGQGSYGYTF
TRBV25-1	NA	NA	TRBJ1-4	TGTGCCAGCACTAAGGGGATTGGTGAAAAACTGTTTTTT	CASTKGIGEKLFF
TRBV11-3	NA	NA	TRBJ2-2	TGTGCCAGCAGCTTACTAGCAACCGGGGAGCTGTTTTTT	CASSLLATGELFF
TRBV7-2	NA	NA	TRBJ1-2	TGTGCCAGCAGCTTAGGGGACTTCACCACCGGGTATGGCTACACCTTC	CASSLGDFTTGYGYTF
TRBV2	NA	NA	TRBJ1-4	TGTGCCAGCAGTGCCCTTGGTGGGGCCGCGCCAACTAATGAAAAACTGTTTTTT	CASSALGGAAPTNEKLFF
TRBV19	NA	NA	TRBJ2-1	TGTGCCAGTAGGTTGGAAGGGGGAAATGAGCAGTTCTTC	CASRLEGGNEQFF
TRBV7-2	NA	TRBD2	TRBJ2-5	TGTGCCAGCAGCCCTCGGACTAGCGGTCTGACCCAGTACTTC	CASSPRTSGLTQYF